The rows below give T cell receptor beta chains drawn from one sample of a study of T cell repertoires in cytomegalovirus infection. TCRdb re-derived calls from the reads in MiXCR, one entry per CDR3 protein. The data hold about 300,000 distinct CDR3 sequences, with 8% to 10% observed a single time. The sequenced sample was PBMCs. Every receptor here comes from a human donor in good health (CMV status not recorded). Some clones in this sample may be carry-over from other donors' samples. The CDR3 runs from the conserved cysteine through the conserved F or W. The D gene is left open where the match is weak. Clone size is stated in some rows and not others, as once, few, many or a class when expanded.

-	many	TRBV28	TRBJ1-6	CASSLGRANSPLHF	TGTGCCAGCAGTTTGGGAAGGGCGAATTCACCCCTCCACTTT
-	few	TRBV18	TRBJ1-1	CASSPSRRDTEAFF	TGTGCCAGCTCACCATCCCGGAGGGACACTGAAGCTTTCTTT
-	many	TRBV4-2	TRBJ1-2	CASSQVRGDGYTF	TGTGCCAGCAGCCAAGTTCGAGGGGATGGCTACACCTTC
-	many	TRBV7-2	TRBJ1-2	CASSSTGWDGYTF	TGTGCCAGCAGCTCGACAGGTTGGGATGGCTACACCTTC
TRBD1	many	TRBV6-5	TRBJ1-3	CASSYSDRVGNTIYF	TGTGCCAGCAGTTACTCGGACAGGGTTGGAAACACCATATATTTT
-	many	TRBV29-1	TRBJ2-5	CSAVFQETQYF	TGCAGCGCCGTGTTCCAAGAGACCCAGTACTTC
TRBD1	-	TRBV20-1	TRBJ2-7	CSGKRDRGYEQYF	TGCAGTGGGAAGAGGGACAGGGGTTACGAGCAGTACTTC
TRBD1	many	TRBV7-2	TRBJ2-2	CAGSRTGSTGELFF	TGTGCCGGTTCTAGGACAGGGTCTACCGGGGAGCTGTTTTTT
TRBD1	many	TRBV5-6	TRBJ2-2	CASSFRGQVRTGELFF	TGTGCCAGCAGCTTTCGGGGACAGGTCCGCACCGGGGAGCTGTTTTTT
-	many	TRBV5-1	TRBJ2-1	CASNGESPYNEQFF	TGCGCCAGCAACGGGGAGTCGCCCTACAATGAGCAGTTCTTC
-	-	TRBV20-1	TRBJ1-1	CSGILRRGEAFF	TGCAGTGGCATTTTAAGGAGAGGTGAAGCTTTCTTT
-	few	TRBV18	TRBJ2-7	CASSRGTHEQYF	TGTGCCAGCTCACGAGGGACCCACGAGCAGTACTTC
TRBD2	many	TRBV20-1	TRBJ2-5	CSARERLAGRSRTQYF	TGCAGTGCTAGAGAGAGACTAGCGGGGCGGTCAAGAACCCAGTACTTC
TRBD1	many	TRBV29-1	TRBJ2-2	CSASGQEGSGELFF	TGCAGCGCCTCGGGACAGGAGGGCAGCGGGGAGCTGTTTTTT
-	-	TRBV29-1	TRBJ1-4	CSVATGTVEKLFF	TGCAGCGTTGCTACGGGGACTGTTGAAAAACTGTTTTTT
-	-	TRBV20-1	TRBJ1-4	CSARDSLRVNEKLFF	TGCAGTGCTAGGGACAGCCTCCGAGTTAATGAAAAACTGTTTTTT
-	many	TRBV7-6	TRBJ2-3	CASSVRPGDTQYF	TGTGCCAGCAGCGTCCGGCCCGGGGATACGCAGTATTTT
TRBD2	many	TRBV6-1	TRBJ2-7	CASRRTSTLSTYEQYF	TGTGCCAGCAGACGGACTAGCACTTTGTCCACCTACGAGCAGTACTTC
-	many	TRBV19	TRBJ1-2	CASSIGSVDGYTF	TGTGCCAGTAGTATAGGATCGGTTGATGGCTACACCTTC
TRBD1	-	TRBV6-2/TRBV6-3	TRBJ2-7	CASSSPLRDRNYEQYF	TGTGCCAGCAGTTCACCACTCCGGGACAGAAACTACGAGCAGTACTTC
-	-	TRBV4-3	TRBJ1-1	CASSHPGVGRTEAFF	TGCGCCAGCAGCCACCCGGGTGTCGGGCGGACTGAAGCTTTCTTT
-	-	TRBV29-1	TRBJ1-1	CSVARKLNTEAFF	TGCAGCGTTGCCCGCAAGCTGAACACTGAAGCTTTCTTT
-	few	TRBV6-5	TRBJ2-1	CASSHSGHEQFF	TGTGCCAGCAGCCACTCAGGCCATGAGCAGTTCTTC
TRBD2	-	TRBV29-1	TRBJ2-1	CSVGGLKLAGTLEQFF	TGCAGCGTTGGGGGGCTCAAACTAGCGGGGACATTGGAGCAGTTCTTC
-	many	TRBV12-3/TRBV12-4	TRBJ1-5	CASSLGPREPQHF	TGTGCCAGCAGTTTAGGCCCCCGGGAGCCCCAGCATTTT
TRBD1	-	TRBV7-2	TRBJ1-3	CASSSHAGTVAGDTIYF	TGTGCCAGCAGCTCCCATGCCGGGACAGTGGCCGGGGACACCATATATTTT
-	-	TRBV2	TRBJ2-7	CASRDNSYEQYF	TGTGCCAGCAGGGACAACTCCTACGAGCAGTACTTC
-	many	TRBV14	TRBJ1-1	CASRPYLSNTEAFF	TGTGCCAGCAGGCCTTACCTATCGAACACTGAAGCTTTCTTT
-	many	TRBV5-5	TRBJ2-3	CASSPKATLETDTQYF	TGTGCCAGCAGCCCCAAGGCTACCCTGGAGACAGATACGCAGTATTTT
TRBD2	many	TRBV27	TRBJ2-5	CASSLLAGGPGETQYF	TGTGCCAGCAGCTTACTAGCGGGGGGGCCGGGAGAGACCCAGTACTTC
-	many	TRBV11-3	TRBJ2-1	CASSLVVNNEQFF	TGTGCCAGCAGCTTAGTAGTGAACAATGAGCAGTTCTTC
-	few	TRBV6-1	TRBJ2-7	CASSAGRGQQYF	TGTGCCAGCAGCGCAGGGCGCGGTCAGCAGTACTTC
TRBD2	-	TRBV28	TRBJ2-1	CASSLYGGDNEQFF	TGTGCCAGCAGTTTATACGGGGGGGACAATGAGCAGTTCTTC
-	many	TRBV6-1	TRBJ2-3	CASSPVSRTDTQYF	TGTGCCAGCAGTCCTGTTAGCAGAACCGATACGCAGTATTTT
-	many	TRBV7-8	TRBJ1-1	CASSPGITTEAFF	TGTGCCAGCAGCCCCGGGATAACCACTGAAGCTTTCTTT
-	once	TRBV9	TRBJ2-1	CASSAGPYSYNEQFF	TGTGCCAGCAGCGCAGGGCCTTACTCCTACAATGAGCAGTTCTTC
-	-	TRBV3-1	TRBJ2-5	CASSQVVGPGTQYF	TGTGCCAGCAGCCAAGTTGTGGGACCCGGGACCCAGTACTTC
-	once	TRBV9	TRBJ1-1	CASSAGTTAEAFF	TGTGCCAGCAGCGCCGGGACAACCGCTGAAGCTTTCTTT
-	few	TRBV6-5	TRBJ1-2	CASSRTGSVLGYTF	TGTGCCAGCAGTCGTACAGGGTCCGTTCTCGGCTACACCTTC